This TCR beta chain comes out of a study of blood T cell repertoires in COVID-19. At the level of the study: Sample material is recorded as cDNA or gDNA derived from T cells, B-cell-depleted T cells, or PBMCs.

Enrolment of Seattle patients took place during active infection, and they were followed longitudinally. Germline loops: CDR1 SGHNT, CDR2 YYREEE (reference sequence). V was shortened by 4 bases and J by 2 bases, with 17 bases between the two germline ends. The CDR3 extends over 16 amino acids. Measured with immunoSEQ multiplex PCR; TCRdb has only the in-frame clones, and not every one. The repertoire holds approximately 70,000 clones, with 70% to 90% as singletons. Source material: peripheral blood. This chain connects TRBV5-4 to TRBJ2-3; D perhaps matches TRBD1 (5 bases). The receptor's source is a woman aged 50 to 65 with COVID-19, enrolled during active disease. The CDR3 loop reads CASSTPGPGSTDTQYF. CDR3 sequence (DNA): TGTGCCAGCAGCACTCCAGGGCCAGGGTCCACAGATACGCAGTATTTT.